These T cell receptor beta chains were read from a single sample in a study of a mutant IDH1 vaccine in newly diagnosed glioma. For these TCRs, the target antigens are not known. Sequencing was performed with immunoSEQ multiplex PCR; in TCRdb, only in-frame clones are kept and a portion is missing. The sample consists of over 45,000 clones, 80% of them appearing once. The sample consisted of PBMCs, taken from a glioma patient whose treatment included an IDH1 peptide vaccine. The source is a man in his forties with glioma. The CDR3 runs from the conserved cysteine through the conserved F or W. D genes are given only for firm matches. The size field is filled for only some rows; it gives once, few, many or a size class.

- once TRBJ1-2 TRBV2 CASRELGRSGYTF TGTGCCAGCAGAGAATTGGGACGTTCCGGCTACACCTTC
- - TRBJ1-2 TRBV2 CASSDAEARPNYGYTF TGTGCCAGCAGTGATGCGGAGGCGAGGCCGAACTATGGCTACACCTTC
TRBD2 - TRBJ2-2 TRBV10-3 CAISESSGGRTGELFF TGTGCCATCAGTGAGTCTAGCGGGGGGCGAACCGGGGAGCTGTTTTTT
- few TRBJ1-1 TRBV7-2 CASSLARHRWNTEAFF TGTGCCAGCAGCTTAGCGCGCCACAGGTGGAACACTGAAGCTTTCTTT
TRBD2 once TRBJ2-2 TRBV6-1 CASIASGTGELFF TGTGCCAGCATCGCTAGCGGCACCGGGGAGCTGTTTTTT
- - TRBJ2-2 TRBV19 CASSFRQVLTGELFF TGTGCCAGTAGTTTTCGACAGGTACTTACCGGGGAGCTGTTTTTT
- few TRBJ2-3 TRBV6-5 CASSVQGQSTDTQYF TGTGCCAGCAGTGTACAGGGACAAAGCACAGATACGCAGTATTTT
- - TRBJ2-3 TRBV6-4 CASSPQGEQSDTQYF TGTGCCAGCAGCCCTCAGGGTGAACAGTCAGATACGCAGTATTTT
- few TRBJ1-6 TRBV2 CASTYGGNSPLHF TGTGCCAGCACCTACGGCGGTAATTCACCCCTCCACTTT
TRBD1 - TRBJ1-2 TRBV29-1 CSVEPWDRGYGYTF TGCAGCGTAGAACCCTGGGACAGGGGCTATGGCTACACCTTC